This is a list of T cell receptor beta chains from one sample in a study of technical replicates of blood from several donors. Method: immunoSEQ multiplex PCR; TCRdb's copy keeps in-frame clones and lacks some. There are approximately 87,000 clones in the sample; approximately 94% occur only once, and 0.2% to 0.3% lies in the top ten. The sequenced sample consisted of T cells isolated from PBMCs. All receptors come from a human donor in good health. Each CDR3 is given without its conserved first and last residue.

V gene: TRBV19; CDR3 protein: ASSSGTGSYGYT
V gene: TRBV5-4; CDR3 protein: ASSHWTGLPDTQY
V gene: TRBV29-1; CDR3 protein: SVERRGWYGYT
V gene: TRBV10-3; CDR3 protein: AIRGQAHQPQH
V gene: TRBV5-1; CDR3 protein: ASSPVTNTEAF
V gene: TRBV6-1; CDR3 protein: ASSGDRGLQGYT
V gene: TRBV7-8; CDR3 protein: ASSLAGAGGTYEQY
V gene: TRBV28; CDR3 protein: ASSLGRGLAETQY
V gene: TRBV5-1; CDR3 protein: ASSQDRAGEQY
V gene: TRBV13; CDR3 protein: ASSGQGSVTEAF
V gene: TRBV11-2; CDR3 protein: ASSSSTSGRKYEQY
V gene: TRBV7-8; CDR3 protein: ASSQEGWDYGYT
V gene: TRBV5-1; CDR3 protein: ASSLGVTTPYEQY
V gene: TRBV18; CDR3 protein: ASSPSGHQSSYNEQF
V gene: TRBV7-2; CDR3 protein: ASSLGQGYQPQH
V gene: TRBV6-5; CDR3 protein: ASSYGRGSSTDTQY
V gene: TRBV6-5; CDR3 protein: ASTPAVEETQY
V gene: TRBV28; CDR3 protein: ASSGLGRGYGYT
V gene: TRBV19; CDR3 protein: ASSPGLLLQGIL
V gene: TRBV19; CDR3 protein: ASSPASGWETQY
V gene: TRBV28; CDR3 protein: ASNRGYSYNEQF
V gene: TRBV19; CDR3 protein: ASRDRERENQPQH
V gene: TRBV9; CDR3 protein: ASSVWGEETQY
V gene: TRBV7-2; CDR3 protein: ASSPGTGFSEKLF
V gene: TRBV2; CDR3 protein: ASSKDRGFYEQY
V gene: TRBV7-8; CDR3 protein: ASSSGLAKSREETQY
V gene: TRBV27; CDR3 protein: ASSLYPSGGLYEQY
V gene: TRBV19; CDR3 protein: ASSILTGTGLETQY
V gene: TRBV7-9; CDR3 protein: ASSLASGQPQH
V gene: TRBV27; CDR3 protein: ASSLQAFRYEQY
V gene: TRBV28; CDR3 protein: ASSLGLAGYYEQY
V gene: TRBV5-6; CDR3 protein: ASIRTGTNEKLF
V gene: TRBV28; CDR3 protein: ASSRPRGKFNYGYT
V gene: TRBV5-1; CDR3 protein: ASSGGASYEQY
V gene: TRBV7-7; CDR3 protein: ASSLDRGHEQY
V gene: TRBV27; CDR3 protein: ASSDGTGGHNEQF
V gene: TRBV2; CDR3 protein: ASNLDRSYGYT
V gene: TRBV27; CDR3 protein: ASSGTWGGLNSPLH
V gene: TRBV7-6; CDR3 protein: ASAPRPGQPQH
V gene: TRBV5-1; CDR3 protein: ASSLERGYTDTQY
V gene: TRBV18; CDR3 protein: ASSPGQGVELF
V gene: TRBV28; CDR3 protein: ASTPGGQGRWEGEQY
V gene: TRBV18; CDR3 protein: ASSPPRDGYT